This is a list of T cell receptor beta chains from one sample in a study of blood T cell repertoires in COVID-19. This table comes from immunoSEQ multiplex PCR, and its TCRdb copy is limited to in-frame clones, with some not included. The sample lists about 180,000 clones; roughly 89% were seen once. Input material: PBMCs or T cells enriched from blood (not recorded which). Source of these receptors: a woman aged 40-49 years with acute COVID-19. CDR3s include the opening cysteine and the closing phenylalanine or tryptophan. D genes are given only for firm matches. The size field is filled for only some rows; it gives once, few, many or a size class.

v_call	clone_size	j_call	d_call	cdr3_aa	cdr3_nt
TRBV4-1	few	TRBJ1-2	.	CASSQGTGPKGYTF	TGCGCCAGCAGCCAAGGAACAGGGCCTAAAGGCTACACCTTC
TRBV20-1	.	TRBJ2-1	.	CSAAGANEQFF	TGCAGTGCTGCGGGGGCCAATGAGCAGTTCTTC
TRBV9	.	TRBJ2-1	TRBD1	CASSVASRAGGYNEQFF	TGTGCCAGCAGCGTAGCTAGTAGGGCAGGGGGCTACAATGAGCAGTTCTTC
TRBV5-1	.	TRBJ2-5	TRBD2	CASSPRTSGRAETQYF	TGCGCCAGCAGCCCCCGGACTAGCGGGAGAGCAGAGACCCAGTACTTC
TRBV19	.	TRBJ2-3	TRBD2	CATGLAGVSSTDTQYF	TGTGCCACTGGACTAGCGGGAGTGTCGAGCACAGATACGCAGTATTTT
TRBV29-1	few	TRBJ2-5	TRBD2	CSVDTNPTSGGSLETQYF	TGCAGCGTTGACACGAACCCGACTAGCGGGGGATCTTTAGAGACCCAGTACTTC
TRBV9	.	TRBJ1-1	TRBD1	CASSVGQELNTEAFF	TGTGCCAGCAGCGTTGGACAGGAGTTGAACACTGAAGCTTTCTTT
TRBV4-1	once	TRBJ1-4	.	CASSQAAGISSTNEKLFF	TGCGCCAGCAGCCAAGCGGCAGGGATCTCCTCAACTAATGAAAAACTGTTTTTT
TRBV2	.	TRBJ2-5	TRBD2	CASSEGTSGGETQYF	TGTGCCAGCAGTGAAGGAACTAGCGGGGGAGAGACCCAGTACTTC
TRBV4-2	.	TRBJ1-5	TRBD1	CASSQDLQWTGRHQPQHF	TGTGCCAGCAGCCAAGATCTCCAATGGACAGGGAGGCATCAGCCCCAGCATTTT
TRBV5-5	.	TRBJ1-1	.	CASLIQGNTEAFF	TGTGCCAGTCTCATACAGGGGAACACTGAAGCTTTCTTT
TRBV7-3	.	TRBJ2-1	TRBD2	CASSIPGTSGRERRSYNEQFF	TGTGCCAGCAGCATCCCCGGGACTAGCGGGAGGGAACGGCGCTCCTACAATGAGCAGTTCTTC
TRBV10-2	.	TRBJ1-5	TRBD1	CASSDRTGGGNQPQHF	TGCGCCAGCAGTGATCGGACAGGGGGCGGCAATCAGCCCCAGCATTTT
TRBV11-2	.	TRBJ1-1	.	CASSLGGTIKNTEAFF	TGTGCCAGCAGCCTAGGGGGGACTATAAAGAACACTGAAGCTTTCTTT
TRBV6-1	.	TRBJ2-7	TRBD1	CASSEFIGGQTYEQYF	TGTGCCAGCAGTGAATTCATTGGGGGACAGACCTACGAGCAGTACTTC
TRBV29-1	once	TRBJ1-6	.	CSVGDQYNSPLHF	TGCAGCGTTGGAGACCAATATAATTCACCCCTCCACTTT
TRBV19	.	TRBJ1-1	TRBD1	CASWTGGPNTEAFF	TGTGCCTCATGGACAGGGGGCCCGAACACTGAAGCTTTCTTT
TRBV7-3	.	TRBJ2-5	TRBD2	CASSLGLAGMKTQYF	TGTGCCAGCAGCTTAGGACTAGCGGGAATGAAGACCCAGTACTTC
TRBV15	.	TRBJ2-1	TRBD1	CATSRGQVNKEQFF	TGTGCCACCAGCAGGGGACAGGTCAACAAGGAGCAGTTCTTC
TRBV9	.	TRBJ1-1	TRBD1	CASSVEGATEAFF	TGTGCCAGCAGCGTAGAGGGGGCTACTGAAGCTTTCTTT
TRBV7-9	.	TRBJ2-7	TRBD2	CASSSSGNSYEQYF	TGTGCCAGCAGCTCTAGCGGGAACTCCTACGAGCAGTACTTC
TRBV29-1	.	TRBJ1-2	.	CSVEDKGANYGYTF	TGCAGCGTTGAAGATAAAGGAGCTAACTATGGCTACACCTTC
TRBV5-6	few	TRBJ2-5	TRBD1	CASSLPGGLQETQYF	TGTGCCAGCAGCTTGCCAGGGGGCCTCCAGGAGACCCAGTACTTC
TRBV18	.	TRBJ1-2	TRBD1	CASSPPGTASHGYTF	TGTGCCAGCTCACCACCTGGGACAGCCTCACATGGCTACACCTTC
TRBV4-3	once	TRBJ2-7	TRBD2	CASSQSLPGTSVHEQYF	TGCGCCAGCAGCCAATCTCTGCCCGGGACTAGCGTCCACGAGCAGTACTTC
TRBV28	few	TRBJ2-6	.	CASSWRGSGANVLTF	TGTGCCAGCAGTTGGCGGGGATCTGGGGCCAACGTCCTGACTTTC
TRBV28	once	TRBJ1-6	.	CASSPPSTTHSPLHF	TGTGCCAGCAGTCCCCCCTCGACAACACATTCACCCCTCCACTTT
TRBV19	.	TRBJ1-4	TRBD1	CASTSRDRLMPEKLFF	TGTGCCAGTACCTCCCGGGACAGGCTTATGCCTGAAAAACTGTTTTTT
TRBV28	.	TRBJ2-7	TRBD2	CASSLYGGDTYEQYF	TGTGCCAGCAGTTTATACGGGGGGGATACCTACGAGCAGTACTTC
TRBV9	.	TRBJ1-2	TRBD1	CASSTQDRGRGYTF	TGTGCCAGCAGTACCCAGGACAGGGGTAGGGGCTACACCTTC
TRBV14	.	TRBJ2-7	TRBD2	CASSLLAGGPLYEQYF	TGTGCCAGCAGCCTTTTAGCGGGAGGGCCCCTCTACGAGCAGTACTTC
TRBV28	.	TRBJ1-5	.	CASGWSYNQPQHF	TGTGCCAGCGGCTGGTCTTACAATCAGCCCCAGCATTTT
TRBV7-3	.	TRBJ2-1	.	CASSFGGSSYNEQFF	TGTGCCAGCAGCTTCGGGGGTTCTTCCTACAATGAGCAGTTCTTC
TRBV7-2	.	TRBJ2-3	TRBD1	CASSLAGDRALLTRSTDTQYF	TGTGCCAGCAGCTTAGCGGGGGACAGGGCCCTCTTAACACGTAGCACAGATACGCAGTATTTT
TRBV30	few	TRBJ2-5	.	CAWSSPPRGKTQYF	TGTGCCTGGAGTAGCCCCCCACGGGGGAAGACCCAGTACTTC
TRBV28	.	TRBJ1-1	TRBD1	CASRSGQGSTEAFF	TGTGCCAGCAGAAGCGGACAGGGATCCACTGAAGCTTTCTTT
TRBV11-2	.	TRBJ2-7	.	CASSLGRGYEQYF	TGTGCCAGCAGCTTAGGCAGGGGTTACGAGCAGTACTTC
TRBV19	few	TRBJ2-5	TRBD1	CASTTGGTQETQYF	TGTGCCAGTACCACAGGGGGAACGCAAGAGACCCAGTACTTC
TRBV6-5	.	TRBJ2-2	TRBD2	CASSSGGNTGELFF	TGTGCCAGCAGTTCGGGGGGGAACACCGGGGAGCTGTTTTTT
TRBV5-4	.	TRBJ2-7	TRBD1	CASSLVGTGPYEQYF	TGTGCCAGCAGCTTGGTGGGGACAGGGCCCTACGAGCAGTACTTC
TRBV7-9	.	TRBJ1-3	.	CASSLIRVNSGNTIYF	TGTGCCAGCAGCTTAATTCGGGTTAACTCTGGAAACACCATATATTTT
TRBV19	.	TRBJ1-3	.	CASSHARWDMTGNTIYF	TGTGCCAGTAGCCACGCAAGATGGGACATGACTGGAAACACCATATATTTT
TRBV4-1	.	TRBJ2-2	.	CASSQDTSLNTGELFF	TGCGCCAGCAGCCAAGATACTAGTCTAAACACCGGGGAGCTGTTTTTT
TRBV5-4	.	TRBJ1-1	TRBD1	CASSLARGQSTEAFF	TGTGCCAGCAGCTTGGCCAGGGGGCAGAGCACTGAAGCTTTCTTT
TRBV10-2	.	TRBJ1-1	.	CASTKGGSTEAFF	TGCGCCAGCACCAAGGGGGGGAGCACTGAAGCTTTCTTT
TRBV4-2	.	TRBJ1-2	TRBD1	CASRVQGEGDGYTF	TGTGCCAGCAGGGTACAGGGGGAAGGCGATGGCTACACCTTC
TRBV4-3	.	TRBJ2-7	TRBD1	CASSQDALGQAFTYEQYF	TGCGCCAGCAGCCAAGACGCCCTGGGACAGGCCTTTACCTACGAGCAGTACTTC
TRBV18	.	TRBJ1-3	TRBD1	CASSLKSTGGENTIYF	TGTGCCAGCTCACTGAAAAGCACAGGGGGCGAGAACACCATATATTTT
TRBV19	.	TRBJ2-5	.	CASSYGVSQETQYF	TGTGCCAGTAGTTACGGGGTTAGCCAAGAGACCCAGTACTTC
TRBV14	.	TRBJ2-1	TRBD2	CASSRRGGLADNEQFF	TGTGCCAGCAGCCGGAGGGGAGGACTAGCCGACAATGAGCAGTTCTTC
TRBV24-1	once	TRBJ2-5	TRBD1	CATSDFSPGQGKETQYF	TGTGCCACCAGTGATTTTAGTCCAGGACAGGGAAAGGAGACCCAGTACTTC
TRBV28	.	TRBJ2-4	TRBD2	CASSSPLGGGQNIQYF	TGTGCCAGCAGTTCCCCCTTGGGCGGGGGGCAAAACATTCAGTACTTC
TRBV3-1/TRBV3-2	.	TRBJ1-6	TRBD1	CASSKGDSAPLHF	TGTGCCAGCAGCAAGGGGGACAGCGCTCCCCTCCACTTT
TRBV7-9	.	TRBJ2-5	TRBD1	CASSPGTAKYF	TGTGCCAGCAGCCCAGGGACAGCTAAGTACTTC
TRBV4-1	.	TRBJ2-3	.	CASSPRAVELAQYF	TGCGCCAGCAGCCCGAGAGCGGTAGAGTTAGCGCAGTATTTT